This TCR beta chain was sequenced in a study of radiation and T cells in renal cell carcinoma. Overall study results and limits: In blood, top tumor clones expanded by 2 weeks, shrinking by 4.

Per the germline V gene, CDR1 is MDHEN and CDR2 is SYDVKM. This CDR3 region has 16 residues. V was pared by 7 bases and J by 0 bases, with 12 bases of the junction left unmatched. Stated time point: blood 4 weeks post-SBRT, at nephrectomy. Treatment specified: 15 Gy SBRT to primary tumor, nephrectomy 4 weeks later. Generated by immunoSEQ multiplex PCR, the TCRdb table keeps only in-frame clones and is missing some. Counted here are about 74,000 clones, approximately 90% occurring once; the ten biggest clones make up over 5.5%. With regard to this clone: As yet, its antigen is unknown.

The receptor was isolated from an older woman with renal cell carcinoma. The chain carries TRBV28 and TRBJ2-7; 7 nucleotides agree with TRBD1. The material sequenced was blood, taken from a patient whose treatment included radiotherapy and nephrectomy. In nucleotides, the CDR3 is TGTGCCAGCATGGGATTCGACAGGGCCCGCTCCTACGAGCAGTACTTC. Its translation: CASMGFDRARSYEQYF.